Listed here are 9 T cell receptor beta chains from one sample, sequenced in a study of naive and memory T cell subsets. General study points: Naive repertoires, especially CD8, held a few larger clonotypes, possibly memory cells re-expressing CD45RA.

Their specific antigens are unknown. Both TRBC1 and TRBC2 were covered by a beta constant-region primer of two equimolar oligonucleotides. Ligated cDNA was amplified by four rounds of PCR with nested alpha and beta constant-region primers and SP2. A single record per CDR3 protein comes from TCRdb applying MiXCR to the UMI-ligation and nested PCR reads. The repertoire includes roughly 99,000 distinct CDR3 sequences, around 10% of them detected once, and approximately 0.14% sits in the top ten. Specimen: naive CD4+ T cells from blood. Source of these receptors: a human donor in good health.

This clonotype was detected many times. This chain uses TRBV7-6 with TRBJ2-2; D possibly matches TRBD1 or TRBD2 (5 bases each). This CDR3 has 12 residues. Germline loops: CDR1 SGHVS, CDR2 FNYEAQ. Trimming cost V 3 bases and J 6 bases, with 5 bases left between them. CDR3: CASSLGPGELFF. CDR3 sequence (DNA): TGTGCCAGCAGCTTGGGACCCGGGGAGCTGTTTTTT.

The chain recombines TRBV9 with TRBJ2-7; 7 nucleotides line up with TRBD1. Looked up from germline, CDR1 is SGDLS and CDR2 is YYNGEE. V lost 4 bases, J lost 2 bases, and 9 bases stayed unmatched. This CDR3 comprises 15 residues. The CDR3, as DNA: TGTGCCAGCAGCCCCGTTCCCGGGACAGCCTACGAGCAGTACTTC. It translates to CASSPVPGTAYEQYF.

There are a few counts of this clonotype. The chain has TRBV2 and TRBJ2-3; no clear D. Germline V gene lookup returns CDR1 SNHLY and CDR2 FYNNEI. CDR3 length: 15 amino acids. The V end lost 7 bases, the J end lost 3 bases, and 17 bases lay between the germline ends. The CDR3 protein is CASKAGLVRTDTQYF. DNA of the CDR3: TGTGCCAGCAAGGCTGGGCTAGTGAGGACAGATACGCAGTATTTT.

The chain recombines TRBV29-1 with TRBJ2-3; tentative D call: TRBD2 (6 bases). Trimming removed 6 bases at V and 4 bases at J, with 14 bases between. The CDR3 is 13 residues long. Germline V gene data show CDR1 as SQVTM and CDR2 as ANQGSEA. For the CDR3, the DNA is TGCAGCGTCCCACGGGGGAGCTCAGATACGCAGTATTTT. Translated: CSVPRGSSDTQYF.

This clonotype was detected ten times or more. The V and J genes are TRBV12-3 or TRBV12-4 and TRBJ2-3; a possible D gene is TRBD2 (6 bases). Deletions cut 1 base from V and 3 bases from J, with 8 bases between. This CDR3 has 14 amino acids. The DNA for the CDR3 is TGTGCCAGCAGTTTAGTTGGGGGGACAGATACGCAGTATTTT. Translation: CASSLVGGTDTQYF.

This clonotype was counted many times. The chain couples TRBV3-1 to TRBJ2-3, with D hard to call. The germline V and J ends were trimmed by 1 base and 0 bases, with 8 bases remaining between them. Germline CDR1 is LGHDT and CDR2 is YNNKEL (reference sequence). The CDR3 length is 15 residues. The CDR3 nucleotides read TGTGCCAGCAGCCAAGGAACCCTTAGCACAGATACGCAGTATTTT. As protein: CASSQGTLSTDTQYF.

This clonotype appeared many times. The genes are TRBV5-6 and TRBJ1-1; D gene unclear. CDR1 is SGHDT, CDR2 YYEEEE, per germline. The CDR3 covers 13 residues. V lost 6 bases to trimming and J lost 2 bases, with 11 bases between them. This CDR3 reads CASTIKSNTEAFF. In DNA, the CDR3 is TGTGCCAGCACAATCAAATCCAACACTGAAGCTTTCTTT.

This clonotype turned up a few times. The rearrangement links TRBV2 to TRBJ2-7; 9 bases agree with TRBD2. The CDR3 totals 15 residues. Trimming removed 1 base from V and 2 bases from J; junction bases left unmatched: 3. CDR1 is SNHLY and CDR2 is FYNNEI in the germline V gene. CDR3 bases: TGTGCCAGCAGTGAAGAGCGGGGGGCCCCCTACGAGCAGTACTTC. Protein: CASSEERGAPYEQYF.

This clonotype was observed at least ten times. This rearrangement joins TRBV20-1 to TRBJ1-6; D perhaps matches TRBD1 (6 bases). The CDR3 sequence is 14 residues long. The V end lost 3 bases, the J end lost 5 bases, and 11 bases lay between the germline ends. Germline V gene data show CDR1 as DFQATT and CDR2 as SNEGSKA (reference sequence). This CDR3 is CSARGTPDNSPLHF. The DNA for the CDR3 is TGCAGTGCTAGGGGGACACCAGATAATTCACCCCTCCACTTT.